Below, 3 T cell receptor beta chains from the same sample are listed, as sequenced in a study of technical replicates of blood from a handful of donors. Repertoires were generated with immunoSEQ multiplex PCR, while TCRdb's copy carries only in-frame clones and drops some. The table lists 78,000 or so clones, about 88% of them singletons. Sequenced: T cells isolated from PBMCs. Every receptor here comes from a human donor in good health.

The chain uses TRBV7-3 and TRBJ2-1; tentatively, D is TRBD2 (6 bases). Germline V CDR1 and CDR2: SGHTA, FQGTGA. The V end was cut by 1 base, the J end by 8 bases, with 12 bases between. The CDR3 is 14 residues long. The CDR3 spells CASSLIGSMDEQFF. CDR3 bases: TGTGCCAGCAGCTTAATCGGGAGTATGGATGAGCAGTTCTTC.

The chain recombines TRBV19 with TRBJ1-3; D remains unclear. Trimming left V 3 bases short and J 8 bases short, with 5 bases between. The CDR3 consists of 11 residues. The V gene's germline CDR1 is LNHDA and CDR2 SQIVND (reference sequence). The CDR3 reads CASSIGYTIYF. The CDR3 DNA sequence: TGTGCCAGTAGTATCGGGTACACCATATATTTT.

The chain uses TRBV7-6 and TRBJ2-5; no reliable D call. Per germline, CDR1 SGHVS and CDR2 FNYEAQ. The CDR3 is made up of 13 amino acids. Trimming took 2 bases from V and 2 from J, leaving 6 bases between them. The CDR3 sequence: CASSLRRQETQYF. The CDR3 DNA follows: TGTGCCAGCAGCTTACGCAGACAAGAGACCCAGTACTTC.